The clone carrying this T cell receptor beta chain was detected ten times or more. Its matching antigen is unknown. The data are from a study of regulatory T cells in long-lasting Graves disease. According to the study, TCR beta libraries were built with iRepertoire HTBI primers and CDR3-region Arm-PCR. Methods used by the authors: Samples collectively showed approximately 62 TRBV and fewer than 15 TRBJ segments. TCRdb fed the multiplex PCR reads into MiXCR, producing one record per CDR3 protein. These V and J calls rely on TCRdb rather than the paper's analysis. This table holds 200,000 to 300,000 distinct CDR3 sequences, just over 20% found once. Germline values: CDR1 LNHNV, CDR2 YYDKDF (reference sequence). Trimming took 2 bases from V and 2 from J, leaving 9 bases between them. The CDR3 is 14 residues long. Study observations and caveats: Less diverse TCR repertoires were seen in persistent Graves' patients than in newly diagnosed ones.

Time point of the sample: newly diagnosed GD, antithyroid drugs for less than 3 months. PBMCs were the source of the RNA used for TCR sequencing. The sequence was collected from a female donor with Graves disease. The sequences come from peripheral blood mononuclear cells (PBMCs), collected at new diagnosis, from a patient treated with antithyroid drugs. This rearrangement joins TRBV15 to TRBJ2-5, with D unclear. The CDR3, as DNA: TGTGCCACCAGCAGAAGACGGAATCAAGAGACCCAGTACTTC. It translates to CATSRRRNQETQYF.